This T cell receptor beta chain was sequenced in a study of beta chain features in type 1 diabetes. Study results and caveats: All four CD4+ subsets of Type 1 diabetes patients contained TCRB CDR3s that were moderately but significantly shorter.

The CDR3 sequence is 15 residues long. Germline CDR1 SGHRS, CDR2 YFSETQ. After removal of 4 bases from V and 2 bases from J, the junction contained 4 bases not matched to a gene. This clone showed up just a few times. Its antigen remains unidentified. Sequenced material consisted of expressed TCRB transcripts (all of the isolated RNA was reverse transcribed). The table came from immunoSEQ multiplex PCR; TCRdb's copy has only in-frame clones and leaves some out. This table has roughly 340,000 clones, approximately 13% appearing once. The clonotype comes from a woman in her late teens or twenties with type 1 diabetes. The sequencing input was naive CD4+ T cells from blood. V gene TRBV5-1 combines with J gene TRBJ1-5; 9 nucleotides match TRBD1. DNA of the CDR3: TGCGCCAGCAGCCTACAGGGGGCAGGCAATCAGCCCCAGCATTTT. This codes for CASSLQGAGNQPQHF. The variable domain in full, completed from reference TRBV5-1 and TRBJ1-5, reads KAGVTQTPRYLIKTRGQQVTLSCSPISGHRSVSWYQQTPGQGLQFLFEYFSETQRNKGNFPGRFSGRQFSNSRSEMNVSTLELGDSALYLCASSLQGAGNQPQHFGDGTRLSIL.